This T cell receptor (beta chain) was documented in a study of T cell responses to AZD1222 COVID-19 vaccine. General observations from the study: Across the whole spike, CD4 TCRs peaked at regions 160-218 and 743-854. Donors, mostly white British, included more females; clonal diversity was possibly underestimated. Only five or six people who got AZD1222 tested seropositive at baseline.

Comment on this clone: Its antigen is unknown.

Germline CDR1 is MGHDK and CDR2 is SYGVNS. J gave up 14 bases and V 6 bases, and 10 bases lay outside the gene matches. The CDR3 extends over 13 amino acids. TCRdb's table, derived via immunoSEQ multiplex PCR, lists solely in-frame clones and lacks some. Of 100,000 or so clones in the sample, roughly 83% were seen once. This chain joins TRBV25-1 and TRBJ1-6; 7 bases line up with TRBD1. The source was peripheral blood, collected on day 0 of AZD1222 vaccination. The receptor was isolated from an adult in good health. The CDR3 is CASSRGGERTLHF. Written as DNA, the CDR3 is TGTGCCAGCAGCAGGGGGGGGGAAAGGACCCTCCACTTT.